This TCR beta chain was recovered during a study of blood T cell repertoires in COVID-19 (dated by TCRdb to about 2020). For the study in its entirety: Collaborator samples came from the United States, Italy and Spain and covered acute and convalescent phases of COVID-19. Sample metadata almost always included a de-identified subject ID, COVID-19 status, age in years and sex. The material from the prospective study consisted of cDNA or gDNA derived from T cells, B-cell-depleted T cells, or PBMCs. The repertoires were made available in a free public database intended to serve as a resource for research on the immune response to SARS-CoV-2. Subjects who had been exposed to COVID-19, were actively infected with it, or had recovered from it provided the deeply sampled blood TCRbeta repertoires that made up the dataset. Where available, HLA class I and class II types were taken from metadata supplied by the sample provider and were not determined by assay-based typing. Samples were obtained from the ongoing ImmuneRACE study (first 160 participants) and from about 1,300 subjects provided by 6 global collaborators.

The CDR3 numbers 15 residues from cysteine through phenylalanine. Only the CDR3 DNA is retained, 45 bases long and in frame from the first base. V is cut back by 5 bases and J by 4 bases, with 8 bases in the junction unmatched. Taken from the germline V gene, the CDR1 and CDR2 loops are WSHSY and SAAADI. The collaborating institutions used their own protocols to collect whole blood in K2EDTA tubes. For TCRbeta analysis, collaborators shipped samples in one of three forms: frozen whole blood, isolated PBMCs, or DNA extracted from either of those sample types. A note on this clone: Its binding antigen is unknown. Base qualities are not at hand, and no much larger clone is one base apart.

TCRbeta CDR3 regions were amplified from genomic DNA by means of the immunoSEQ Assay, a bias-controlled multiplex PCR. From the authors' description of their analysis: Within the assay, amplification of reference gene primers was used to estimate how many nucleated cells each sample contained. To quantify the absolute abundance of each unique TCRbeta CDR3 rearrangement, sequence reads were collapsed and filtered. Productive Simpson clonality was computed per sample as the square root of Simpson's diversity index over productive rearrangements. The table was pulled from immuneACCESS by TCRdb, which kept in-frame rearrangements only. Such tables lose some clones; where checked, under half of the loss comes from unresolved V genes, and the rest has no known cause. V, J and clone size were drawn from that table, and D and trimming were deduced from the DNA. This sample has under 300,000 clones in its table, and 85% to 90% of those were observed once. The top ten hold over 3.5% of the sample.

Beyond this particular receptor, the publication reports: Clinical and demographic metadata were provided uncurated, with the amount varying by source and participant.

This receptor was identified in a woman between 35 and 50 years old with acute or convalescent COVID-19. This chain joins TRBV10-2 to TRBJ2-3, with 8 junctional bases fitting TRBD2. The sequenced sample consisted of peripheral blood. The DNA is TGCGCCAGCAGTTCCGGCGCGGGGGGCCCAGATACGCAGTATTTT. Its protein is CASSSGAGGPDTQYF.